The 25 T cell receptor beta chains presented below share a single source sample, sequenced in a study of cytomegalovirus exposure and HLA in healthy donors. A multiplex PCR was run with 60 Vbeta primers and 13 Jbeta primers. The table came from immunoSEQ multiplex PCR; TCRdb's copy has only in-frame clones and leaves some out. The profile shows tens of thousands of clones, 78% of them singletons. The sample was PBMCs. All receptors derive from a woman aged 40-49 years in good health and CMV-seropositive.

V usage is TRBV18 and J usage is TRBJ1-2; D unclear. CDR1 KGHSH and CDR2 LQKENI come from the germline V gene. This CDR3 is built from 15 residues. The ends were cut back, 0 bases at V and 7 bases at J, with 15 bases in the middle. CDR3 sequence reads: CASSPPSQDGSGYTF. The DNA of the CDR3 is TGTGCCAGCTCACCACCGAGTCAGGATGGTTCTGGCTACACCTTC. The entire variable domain, with the rest obtained from reference TRBV18 and TRBJ1-2, is as follows: NAGVMQNPRHLVRRRGQEARLRCSPMKGHSHVYWYRQLPEEGLKFMVYLQKENIIDESGMPKERFSAEFPKEGPSILRIQQVVRGDSAAYFCASSPPSQDGSGYTFGSGTRLTVV.

CDR3 in DNA: TGTGCCAGCAGCCATCCCTCGGGACAGGGCTCCTACGAGCAGTACTTC. Translated, it gives CASSHPSGQGSYEQYF. This sequence joins TRBV14 and TRBJ2-7, with TRBD1 matching 9 bases. The CDR3 spans 16 residues. The trim removed 3 bases at V and 0 bases at J, leaving 6 bases unmatched. Germline V gene data show CDR1 as SGHDN and CDR2 as FVKESK.

The V call is TRBV20-1, the J call TRBJ2-5, with D uncertain. The assigned J gene may be wrong: the sequence end matches TRBJ2-7 better. The length of the CDR3 is 11 residues. CDR1 and CDR2 (germline): DFQATT, SNEGSKA (reference sequence). CDR3 coding DNA: TGCAGTGCTAGGCGTGACTACGAGCAGTACTTC. It yields the protein CSARRDYEQYF.

The chain uses TRBV27 and TRBJ2-6; 8 bases fit TRBD1. Germline V gene lookup returns CDR1 MNHEY and CDR2 SMNVEV (reference sequence). V dropped 3 bases and J dropped 4; count of bases not matched to a gene: 8. The CDR3 length is 17 residues. This chain's CDR3 is CASSFTGGTTGANVLTF. CDR3 coding DNA: TGTGCCAGCAGTTTTACAGGGGGTACGACCGGGGCCAACGTCCTGACTTTC.

This clone was seen a handful of times. The CDR3, as DNA: TGTGCCAGCAGCTTATCGACGGGGGTCTACACCTTC. Amino acids: CASSLSTGVYTF. J is TRBJ1-2 and V is TRBV7-2, with D possibly being TRBD1 (5 bases). The CDR3 consists of 12 residues. Trimming stripped 2 bases from V and 10 bases from J, with 11 bases between. Germline V lookup: CDR1 SGHTA, CDR2 FQGNSA.

This chain connects TRBV28 to TRBJ1-6; 7 nucleotides agree with TRBD1. The CDR3 covers 14 residues. The V gene end was trimmed by 7 bases and the J gene end by 2 bases; junction bases not matched to a gene: 2. Germline lookup yields CDR1 MDHEN and CDR2 SYDVKM. The chain's CDR3 is CASTTGAYNSPLHF. In DNA form, the CDR3 reads TGTGCCAGCACAACAGGGGCCTATAATTCACCCCTCCACTTT.

DNA of the CDR3: TGTGCCAGCAGCTCCTCCGGGACAGGGGGATACGAGCAGTACTTC. Its translation: CASSSSGTGGYEQYF. V and J are TRBV11-2 and TRBJ2-7; 11 bases match TRBD1. The CDR3 extends over 15 amino acids. V gave up 4 bases and J gave up 4 bases; unmatched junction bases: 6. From germline, CDR1 is SGHAT and CDR2 FQNNGV.

The chain couples TRBV10-3 to TRBJ2-3, with D uncertain. The germline V gene has CDR1 ENHRY and CDR2 SYGVKD. The CDR3 totals 15 residues. The V end was cut by 9 bases, the J end by 5 bases, with 21 bases between. DNA of the CDR3: TGTGCCATTATGCAAGCGTCGGAGTTTCAAGATACGCAGTATTTT. As protein: CAIMQASEFQDTQYF.

The V call is TRBV10-3, the J call TRBJ1-4, with 10 bases that match TRBD1. Germline CDR1 and CDR2: ENHRY and SYGVKD. The CDR3 has 16 amino acids. J was trimmed by 5 bases and V by 1 base; bases with no gene match: 4. The CDR3 loop reads CAISEFLGQGNEKLFF. The DNA of the CDR3 is TGTGCCATCAGTGAGTTTTTGGGACAGGGGAATGAAAAACTGTTTTTT.

The chain joins TRBV28 to TRBJ1-6; unclear D gene. The CDR3 consists of 13 residues. V lost 2 bases and J 9 bases, leaving 8 bases between the germline ends. CDR1 MDHEN and CDR2 SYDVKM come from the germline V gene. In DNA form, the CDR3 reads TGTGCCAGCAGTTTAGCGGGGAGTTCACCCCTCCACTTT. Its translation: CASSLAGSSPLHF. The full variable domain, its missing parts supplied by reference TRBV28 and TRBJ1-6, is DVKVTQSSRYLVKRTGEKVFLECVQDMDHENMFWYRQDPGLGLRLIYFSYDVKMKEKGDIPEGYSVSREKKERFSLILESASTNQTSMYLCASSLAGSSPLHFGNGTRLTVT.

V gene TRBV10-3 combines with J gene TRBJ2-3; D gene ambiguous. Germline CDR1 and CDR2: ENHRY and SYGVKD. Trimming stripped 4 bases from V and 2 bases from J, with 10 bases between. The CDR3 spans 14 residues. The CDR3 DNA reads TGTGCCATCAGTGTCGGTCTCTCCACAGATACGCAGTATTTT. This gives the protein CAISVGLSTDTQYF.

V and J are TRBV19 and TRBJ1-4; 7 nucleotides match TRBD1. There are 15 residues in the CDR3. V shed 6 bases, J shed 1 base, and the junction held 5 bases outside the gene matches. Germline CDR1 LNHDA, CDR2 SQIVND (reference sequence). Here the CDR3 DNA reads TGTGCCAGTAGGCCCGGGACAGTAACTAATGAAAAACTGTTTTTT. Translated: CASRPGTVTNEKLFF.

The CDR3 reads CASSPQDRVNTEAFF. Here the CDR3 DNA reads TGTGCCAGCAGCCCACAAGACAGGGTGAACACTGAAGCTTTCTTT. The V and J genes are TRBV7-2 and TRBJ1-1; TRBD1 agrees at 7 bases. V was clipped by 5 bases and J by 0 bases; unmatched bases: 6. CDR1 is SGHTA and CDR2 is FQGNSA in the germline V gene. This CDR3 spans 15 amino acids.

The chain has TRBV19 and TRBJ1-5, with D maybe TRBD1 (6 bases). V was clipped by 6 bases and J by 2 bases, with 11 bases between them. The V gene's germline CDR1 is LNHDA and CDR2 SQIVND (reference sequence). The CDR3 is 14 amino acids. The DNA for the CDR3 is TGTGCCAGTAGCAACCCAGGGGGCAATCAGCCCCAGCATTTT. Protein: CASSNPGGNQPQHF.

The rearrangement uses TRBV28 and TRBJ1-4; TRBD1 matches 9 bases. V lost 7 bases and J lost 8; bases outside the gene matches: 11. The CDR3 has 15 residues. Germline V gene data show CDR1 as MDHEN and CDR2 as SYDVKM. CDR3 in amino acids: CASNHRQGGMEKLFF. CDR3 in DNA: TGTGCCAGCAACCACCGACAGGGGGGTATGGAAAAACTGTTTTTT.

The chain links TRBV6-5 to TRBJ2-3; TRBD2 matches at 7 bases. Germline assignment: CDR1 MNHEY and CDR2 SVGAGI. V shed 2 bases, J shed 2 bases, and the junction held 4 bases outside the gene matches. The CDR3 runs 15 residues. As DNA, the CDR3 is TGTGCCAGCAGTTACGGGAGCGGGGTCACAGATACGCAGTATTTT. Protein sequence: CASSYGSGVTDTQYF.

V usage is TRBV30 and J usage is TRBJ1-1; 10 nucleotides match TRBD1. The CDR3 runs to 13 residues. Germline CDR1 GTSNPN, CDR2 SVGIG (reference sequence). CDR3 protein: CGSDRGKNTEAFF. The DNA for the CDR3 is TGTGGTTCGGACAGGGGGAAGAACACTGAAGCTTTCTTT.

CDR3 amino acids: CASSRGGAPYEQYF. Written as DNA, the CDR3 is TGTGCCAGCAGTCGCGGGGGGGCGCCCTACGAGCAGTACTTC. V and J are TRBV28 and TRBJ2-7, with 9 bases identical to TRBD2. The CDR3 runs to 14 residues. CDR1 is MDHEN, CDR2 SYDVKM, per germline. V shed 5 bases, J shed 2 bases, and the junction held 4 bases outside the gene matches.

V is TRBV19 and J is TRBJ1-2; 7 nucleotides agree with TRBD1. The CDR3 has 14 amino acids. The germline V gene has CDR1 LNHDA and CDR2 SQIVND (reference sequence). V lost 3 bases and J lost 6; bases outside the gene matches: 7. DNA for the CDR3: TGTGCCAGTAGTATGGGGACAGCAGGGGATGGCTACACCTTC. Its protein is CASSMGTAGDGYTF.

The chain employs TRBV5-4 and TRBJ2-5; 12 bases line up with TRBD1. V shed 4 bases, J shed 8 bases, and the junction held 15 bases outside the gene matches. CDR3 length equals 17 residues. From germline, CDR1 is SGHNT and CDR2 YYREEE (reference sequence). The CDR3 DNA reads TGTGCCAGCAGCCCGGGACAGGGGGCACTAGAACCCGGTACCCAGTACTTC. Translating gives CASSPGQGALEPGTQYF.

The genes are TRBV11-3 and TRBJ2-7, with 11 bases aligning to TRBD1. The CDR3 is made up of 16 amino acids. With V trimmed by 2 bases and J by 5 bases, 8 bases remained unmatched. The germline CDR1 and CDR2 sequences are SGHNT and YENEEA. The chain's CDR3 is CASSLSLGGQGDEQYF. CDR3 DNA sequence: TGTGCCAGCAGCTTAAGCCTAGGGGGACAGGGGGACGAGCAGTACTTC.

This clone was recorded only once. CDR3 nucleotide sequence: TGTGCCAGCAGCTTGGACAGGGGGGGGGAGCAGTACTTC. Translated, it gives CASSLDRGGEQYF. The chain uses TRBV5-4 and TRBJ2-7; D perhaps matches TRBD1 (8 bases). V was cut by 0 bases and J by 7 bases, with 11 bases left in between. The germline V gene has CDR1 SGHNT and CDR2 YYREEE (reference sequence). This CDR3 is 13 amino acids long.

The table lists this clone with a few counts. The chain uses TRBV4-2 and TRBJ1-3, with 9 bases matching TRBD1. In germline, CDR1 is LGHNA, CDR2 YNFKEQ. J was trimmed by 0 bases and V by 5 bases; bases with no gene match: 17. This CDR3 region has 20 residues. The CDR3 region has the DNA TGTGCCAGCAGCGAAGGGACAGGGACCTTGTTTGCTTCCTCTGGAAACACCATATATTTT. This gives the protein CASSEGTGTLFASSGNTIYF.

The chain joins TRBV18 to TRBJ2-7; tentative D call: TRBD1 (5 bases). Trimming cost V 4 bases and J 2 bases, with 9 bases left between them. This CDR3 spans 13 amino acids. Germline-derived CDR1 and CDR2 are KGHSH and LQKENI. CDR3 sequence reads: CASSLQQAYEQYF. DNA of the CDR3: TGTGCCAGCTCACTACAACAGGCCTACGAGCAGTACTTC.

V is TRBV6-1 and J is TRBJ1-6; D is unclear. The CDR3 is made up of 13 amino acids. In germline, CDR1 is MNHNS, CDR2 SASEGT. V lost 2 bases and J 13 bases, leaving 12 bases between the germline ends. The CDR3 protein is CASSELSLEPLHF. For the CDR3, the DNA is TGTGCCAGCAGTGAATTGAGTCTCGAGCCCCTCCACTTT.